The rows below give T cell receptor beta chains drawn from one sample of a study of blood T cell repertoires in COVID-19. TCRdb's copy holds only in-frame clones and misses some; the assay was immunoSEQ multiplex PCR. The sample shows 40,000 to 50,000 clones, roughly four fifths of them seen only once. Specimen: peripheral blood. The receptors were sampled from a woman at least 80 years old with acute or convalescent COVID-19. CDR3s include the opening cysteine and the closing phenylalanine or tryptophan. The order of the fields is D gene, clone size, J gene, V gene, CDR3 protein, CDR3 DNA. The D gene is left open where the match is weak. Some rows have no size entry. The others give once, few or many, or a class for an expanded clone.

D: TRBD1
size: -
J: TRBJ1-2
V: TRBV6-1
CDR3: CASSEGTGVSGYTF
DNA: TGTGCCAGCAGTGAGGGGACAGGGGTTTCCGGCTACACCTTC

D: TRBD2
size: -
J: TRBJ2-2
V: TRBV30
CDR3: CAWTKRGANTGELFF
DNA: TGTGCCTGGACTAAACGGGGGGCGAACACCGGGGAGCTGTTTTTT

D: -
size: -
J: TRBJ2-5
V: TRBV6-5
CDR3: CASTPAGSPQETQYF
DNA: TGTGCCAGCACCCCAGCGGGCAGCCCCCAAGAGACCCAGTACTTC

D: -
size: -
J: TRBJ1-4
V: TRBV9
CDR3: CTSSLQGLQNEKLFF
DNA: TGTACCAGCAGCCTCCAGGGGTTGCAAAATGAAAAACTGTTTTTT

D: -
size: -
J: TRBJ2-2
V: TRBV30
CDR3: CAWSVRGSFPPVELFF
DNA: TGTGCCTGGAGTGTACGGGGGAGTTTCCCTCCTGTGGAGCTGTTTTTT

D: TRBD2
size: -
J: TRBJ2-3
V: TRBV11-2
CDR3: CASSPRVAGATDTQYF
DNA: TGTGCCAGCAGCCCCCGTGTAGCGGGAGCTACAGATACGCAGTATTTT

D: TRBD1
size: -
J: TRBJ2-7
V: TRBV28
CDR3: CASRDRGYEQYF
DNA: TGTGCCAGCAGGGACAGGGGCTACGAGCAGTACTTC

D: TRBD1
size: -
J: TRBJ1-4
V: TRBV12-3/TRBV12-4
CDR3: CASSETGNEKLFF
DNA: TGTGCCAGCAGCGAGACAGGGAATGAAAAACTGTTTTTT

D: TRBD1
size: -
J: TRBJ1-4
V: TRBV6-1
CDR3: CASSEGTGYEKLFF
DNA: TGTGCCAGCAGTGAAGGGACAGGGTATGAAAAACTGTTTTTT

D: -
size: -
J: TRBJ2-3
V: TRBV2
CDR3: CASSELAVSTDTQYF
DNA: TGTGCCAGCAGTGAGTTGGCGGTTAGCACAGATACGCAGTATTTT

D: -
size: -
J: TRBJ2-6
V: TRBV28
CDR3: CASSRGGRANVLTF
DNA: TGTGCCAGCAGCAGGGGTGGTAGGGCCAACGTCCTGACTTTC

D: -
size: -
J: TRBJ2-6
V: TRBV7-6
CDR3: CASSVQGRASGANVLTF
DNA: TGTGCCAGCAGCGTACAGGGAAGGGCCTCTGGGGCCAACGTCCTGACTTTC

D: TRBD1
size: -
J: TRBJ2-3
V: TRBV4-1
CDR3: CASSQDRGRGLGDTQYF
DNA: TGCGCCAGCAGCCAAGATCGAGGCAGGGGGTTGGGAGATACGCAGTATTTT

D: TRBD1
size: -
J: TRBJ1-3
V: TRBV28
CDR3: CASSPPDRAGNTIYF
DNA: TGTGCCAGCAGCCCTCCGGACAGGGCTGGAAACACCATATATTTT

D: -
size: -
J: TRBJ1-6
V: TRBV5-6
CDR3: CASSLGQINSPLHF
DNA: TGTGCCAGCAGCTTGGGGCAGATTAATTCACCCCTCCACTTT

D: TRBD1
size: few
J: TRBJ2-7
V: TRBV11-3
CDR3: CASSPWDRPYEQYF
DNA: TGTGCCAGCAGCCCCTGGGACAGGCCCTACGAGCAGTACTTC

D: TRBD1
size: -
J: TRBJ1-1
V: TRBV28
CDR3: CASSLRDRHTEAFF
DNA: TGTGCCAGCAGTTTAAGGGACAGGCACACTGAAGCTTTCTTT

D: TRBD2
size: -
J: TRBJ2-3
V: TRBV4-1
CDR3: CASSQAGLAGGNTDTQYF
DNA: TGCGCCAGCAGCCAAGCGGGACTAGCGGGGGGAAACACAGATACGCAGTATTTT

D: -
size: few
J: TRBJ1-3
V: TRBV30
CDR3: CAWEEGFTGNTIYF
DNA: TGTGCCTGGGAAGAGGGCTTTACAGGAAACACCATATATTTT

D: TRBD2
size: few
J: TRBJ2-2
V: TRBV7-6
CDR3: CASSLVAGYTGELFF
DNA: TGTGCCAGCAGCTTAGTAGCGGGCTACACCGGGGAGCTGTTTTTT

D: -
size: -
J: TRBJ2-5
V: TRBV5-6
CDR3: CASSLEGAYQETQYF
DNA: TGTGCCAGCAGCTTGGAAGGGGCGTACCAAGAGACCCAGTACTTC

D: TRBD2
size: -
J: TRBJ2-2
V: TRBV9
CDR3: CASSTRGADTGELFF
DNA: TGTGCCAGCAGCACGCGGGGGGCGGACACCGGGGAGCTGTTTTTT

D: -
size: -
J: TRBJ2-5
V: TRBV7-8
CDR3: CASSLRGQETQYF
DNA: TGTGCCAGCAGCTTAAGGGGCCAAGAGACCCAGTACTTC

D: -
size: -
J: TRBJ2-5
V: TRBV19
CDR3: CASSVSSAQETQYF
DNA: TGTGCCAGTAGTGTTAGCAGTGCCCAAGAGACCCAGTACTTC

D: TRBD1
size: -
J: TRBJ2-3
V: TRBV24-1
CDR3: CATSDRAGGGTGPTDTQYF
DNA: TGTGCCACCAGTGACCGCGCAGGAGGCGGGACAGGGCCCACAGATACGCAGTATTTT

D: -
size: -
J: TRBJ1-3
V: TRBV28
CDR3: CASSTGIGNTIYF
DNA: TGTGCCAGCAGCACGGGGATTGGAAACACCATATATTTT

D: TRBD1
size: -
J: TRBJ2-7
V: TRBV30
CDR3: CAWSRGRNAYEQYF
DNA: TGTGCCTGGAGTAGGGGGCGGAATGCCTACGAGCAGTACTTC